Here is one T cell receptor (beta chain) with its context. Other DNA sequences in this specimen translate into the identical CDR3. The sample is drawn from a study of blood T cell repertoires in COVID-19. The method was immunoSEQ multiplex PCR; TCRdb's version includes in-frame clones alone and lacks a portion of them. This table has over 400,000 clones, around 85% appearing once. V lost 1 base to trimming and J lost 2 bases, with 8 bases between them. The germline gives CDR1 GTSNPN, CDR2 SVGIG (reference sequence). The CDR3 sequence is 13 residues long. The material sequenced was peripheral blood. V is TRBV30 and J is TRBJ1-2; TRBD1 is a possible D gene (5 bases). This clonotype was obtained from a human donor in a cohort sampled during active COVID-19. For the CDR3, the DNA is TGTGCCTGGAGTGACCGGGGGAACTATGGCTACACCTTC. Its translation is CAWSDRGNYGYTF.